Listed below are T cell receptor beta chains from one sample, sequenced in a study of PD-L1 blockade in urothelial cancer. The protocol was immunoSEQ multiplex PCR, while the TCRdb copy is restricted to in-frame clones and leaves out a portion. The sample lists tens of thousands of clones; approximately 90% were seen once. Sequenced material: PBMCs, taken around atezolizumab (anti-PD-L1) treatment. The receptors stem from a woman of 80 years or more with urothelial cancer. Each CDR3 is given with its conserved first and last residue. D genes are given only for firm matches. Size tells how often a clone was seen (once, few, many) or the class of an expanded clone, and some rows leave it out.

J gene: TRBJ1-2; D gene: .; clone size: .; V gene: TRBV10-3; CDR3 protein: CAINSRTNKANYGYTF; CDR3 DNA: TGTGCCATCAACAGTAGAACCAACAAAGCTAACTATGGCTACACCTTC
J gene: TRBJ1-3; D gene: TRBD1; clone size: .; V gene: TRBV4-1; CDR3 protein: CASSPWDRASGNTIYF; CDR3 DNA: TGCGCCAGCAGCCCCTGGGACAGGGCCTCTGGAAACACCATATATTTT
J gene: TRBJ1-2; D gene: .; clone size: once; V gene: TRBV28; CDR3 protein: CASSLGGVSNYGYTF; CDR3 DNA: TGTGCCAGCAGTTTAGGAGGCGTTTCTAACTATGGCTACACCTTC
J gene: TRBJ2-2; D gene: .; clone size: once; V gene: TRBV25-1; CDR3 protein: CASMRPGSNTGELFF; CDR3 DNA: TGTGCCAGCATGAGACCGGGATCGAACACCGGGGAGCTGTTTTTT
J gene: TRBJ2-7; D gene: TRBD1; clone size: .; V gene: TRBV6-5; CDR3 protein: CASSYTGQAYEQYF; CDR3 DNA: TGTGCCAGCAGTTACACGGGACAGGCCTACGAGCAGTACTTC
J gene: TRBJ2-1; D gene: .; clone size: .; V gene: TRBV6-1; CDR3 protein: CASSETGAASADEQFF; CDR3 DNA: TGTGCCAGCAGTGAAACAGGGGCTGCTAGCGCAGATGAGCAGTTCTTC
J gene: TRBJ1-5; D gene: .; clone size: .; V gene: TRBV18; CDR3 protein: CASSKEAPANNQPQHF; CDR3 DNA: TGTGCCAGCTCAAAGGAGGCCCCAGCAAACAATCAGCCCCAGCATTTT
J gene: TRBJ2-2; D gene: .; clone size: .; V gene: TRBV27; CDR3 protein: CASRPRGRIANTGELFF; CDR3 DNA: TGTGCCAGCCGCCCTAGGGGGAGAATCGCGAACACCGGGGAGCTGTTTTTT
J gene: TRBJ1-5; D gene: .; clone size: few; V gene: TRBV30; CDR3 protein: CAWSTGRHNQPQHF; CDR3 DNA: TGTGCCTGGAGTACAGGGCGACACAATCAGCCCCAGCATTTT
J gene: TRBJ2-1; D gene: TRBD2; clone size: .; V gene: TRBV4-1; CDR3 protein: CASSRELAGTDNEQFF; CDR3 DNA: TGCGCCAGCAGCCGAGAACTAGCGGGAACCGACAATGAGCAGTTCTTC
J gene: TRBJ1-1; D gene: .; clone size: .; V gene: TRBV19; CDR3 protein: CASTRLGEVSTEAFF; CDR3 DNA: TGTGCCAGTACTCGATTGGGGGAGGTTAGCACTGAAGCTTTCTTT
J gene: TRBJ2-1; D gene: .; clone size: .; V gene: TRBV11-3; CDR3 protein: CASSLVGLGGEQFF; CDR3 DNA: TGTGCCAGCAGCTTAGTTGGGTTGGGGGGTGAGCAGTTCTTC
J gene: TRBJ1-5; D gene: .; clone size: .; V gene: TRBV6-1; CDR3 protein: CASSEVRTNNQPQHF; CDR3 DNA: TGTGCCAGCAGTGAAGTAAGGACTAACAATCAGCCCCAGCATTTT
J gene: TRBJ2-7; D gene: .; clone size: .; V gene: TRBV5-1; CDR3 protein: CASSLDQTYEQYF; CDR3 DNA: TGCGCCAGCAGCTTGGATCAGACCTACGAGCAGTACTTC
J gene: TRBJ2-7; D gene: .; clone size: .; V gene: TRBV7-2; CDR3 protein: CASSLRGPGGGEQYF; CDR3 DNA: TGTGCCAGCAGCTTAAGAGGGCCAGGGGGAGGCGAGCAGTACTTC
J gene: TRBJ2-5; D gene: TRBD1; clone size: .; V gene: TRBV5-6; CDR3 protein: CASSLGGRGFTETQYF; CDR3 DNA: TGTGCCAGCAGCTTGGGGGGCAGGGGGTTCACAGAGACCCAGTACTTC
J gene: TRBJ1-2; D gene: .; clone size: .; V gene: TRBV28; CDR3 protein: CASSQQGRDGYTF; CDR3 DNA: TGTGCCAGCAGTCAGCAGGGGAGGGATGGCTACACCTTC
J gene: TRBJ1-2; D gene: .; clone size: .; V gene: TRBV6-5; CDR3 protein: CASTETPGAYGYTF; CDR3 DNA: TGTGCCAGCACCGAAACCCCGGGAGCCTATGGCTACACCTTC
J gene: TRBJ2-1; D gene: .; clone size: once; V gene: TRBV5-4; CDR3 protein: CASSLDGLALDEQFF; CDR3 DNA: TGTGCCAGCAGCTTGGATGGACTGGCTCTCGATGAGCAGTTCTTC
J gene: TRBJ2-4; D gene: .; clone size: once; V gene: TRBV2; CDR3 protein: CASSDETAAKNIQYF; CDR3 DNA: TGTGCCAGCAGTGATGAGACAGCAGCCAAAAACATTCAGTACTTC
J gene: TRBJ2-7; D gene: .; clone size: few; V gene: TRBV28; CDR3 protein: CASSSVNEQYF; CDR3 DNA: TGTGCCAGCAGTTCCGTTAACGAGCAGTACTTC
J gene: TRBJ2-1; D gene: .; clone size: .; V gene: TRBV19; CDR3 protein: CASSITYNEQFF; CDR3 DNA: TGTGCCAGTAGTATTACCTACAATGAGCAGTTCTTC
J gene: TRBJ1-1; D gene: TRBD1; clone size: once; V gene: TRBV13; CDR3 protein: CASSLRSGGTEAFF; CDR3 DNA: TGTGCCAGCAGCTTACGGTCAGGGGGGACTGAAGCTTTCTTT
J gene: TRBJ1-1; D gene: TRBD1; clone size: few; V gene: TRBV19; CDR3 protein: CASSSWTGSGNTEAFF; CDR3 DNA: TGTGCCAGTAGTTCATGGACAGGCTCGGGGAACACTGAAGCTTTCTTT
J gene: TRBJ2-1; D gene: TRBD2; clone size: .; V gene: TRBV7-3; CDR3 protein: CASSSLLAGYNEQFF; CDR3 DNA: TGTGCCAGCAGCTCCCTCTTAGCGGGATATAATGAGCAGTTCTTC
J gene: TRBJ2-2; D gene: TRBD1; clone size: .; V gene: TRBV19; CDR3 protein: CASSVTGVGGELFF; CDR3 DNA: TGTGCCAGTAGTGTGACAGGGGTCGGCGGGGAGCTGTTTTTT
J gene: TRBJ2-1; D gene: .; clone size: .; V gene: TRBV27; CDR3 protein: CASTYTTLGPNEQFF; CDR3 DNA: TGTGCCAGCACCTACACCACACTAGGACCCAATGAGCAGTTCTTC
J gene: TRBJ2-3; D gene: TRBD2; clone size: .; V gene: TRBV2; CDR3 protein: CASRRTSGIVTDTQYF; CDR3 DNA: TGTGCCAGCAGAAGGACTAGCGGAATAGTCACAGATACGCAGTATTTT
J gene: TRBJ2-1; D gene: TRBD2; clone size: .; V gene: TRBV11-2; CDR3 protein: CASSFRTSGTNNEQFF; CDR3 DNA: TGTGCCAGCAGCTTTCGGACTAGCGGGACGAACAACGAGCAGTTCTTC
J gene: TRBJ2-3; D gene: .; clone size: .; V gene: TRBV9; CDR3 protein: CASSATPYRPRTDTQYF; CDR3 DNA: TGTGCCAGCAGCGCGACGCCCTACAGGCCTCGCACAGATACGCAGTATTTT
J gene: TRBJ2-1; D gene: .; clone size: .; V gene: TRBV10-2; CDR3 protein: CASSESGGASYNEQFF; CDR3 DNA: TGCGCCAGCAGTGAGTCGGGGGGGGCCTCCTACAATGAGCAGTTCTTC
J gene: TRBJ2-7; D gene: TRBD2; clone size: .; V gene: TRBV6-6; CDR3 protein: CASRRSGSQNEQYF; CDR3 DNA: TGTGCCAGCAGAAGAAGCGGGAGCCAAAACGAGCAGTACTTC
J gene: TRBJ1-5; D gene: .; clone size: .; V gene: TRBV7-9; CDR3 protein: CASSSRDIKLDGFNQPQHF; CDR3 DNA: TGTGCCAGCAGCTCCCGGGACATCAAACTTGACGGGTTCAATCAGCCCCAGCATTTT
J gene: TRBJ1-1; D gene: .; clone size: once; V gene: TRBV4-2; CDR3 protein: CASSQEEGLNTEAFF; CDR3 DNA: TGTGCCAGCAGCCAAGAAGAGGGCTTGAACACTGAAGCTTTCTTT
J gene: TRBJ1-2; D gene: .; clone size: .; V gene: TRBV5-6; CDR3 protein: CASSLGREPNYGYTF; CDR3 DNA: TGTGCCAGCAGCTTGGGGAGAGAACCTAACTATGGCTACACCTTC
J gene: TRBJ2-2; D gene: .; clone size: .; V gene: TRBV7-8; CDR3 protein: CASSLGGGANTGELFF; CDR3 DNA: TGTGCCAGCAGCTTAGGGGGGGGCGCGAACACCGGGGAGCTGTTTTTT
J gene: TRBJ1-2; D gene: .; clone size: .; V gene: TRBV7-2; CDR3 protein: CASSLGGARDGYTF; CDR3 DNA: TGTGCCAGCAGCTTAGGGGGCGCTCGGGATGGCTACACCTTC
J gene: TRBJ1-2; D gene: .; clone size: .; V gene: TRBV5-7; CDR3 protein: CASSLAFIYGYTF; CDR3 DNA: TGTGCCAGCAGCTTGGCCTTTATCTATGGCTACACCTTC
J gene: TRBJ2-7; D gene: .; clone size: .; V gene: TRBV9; CDR3 protein: CASSVVGTSYEQYF; CDR3 DNA: TGTGCCAGCAGCGTAGTAGGGACATCCTACGAGCAGTACTTC
J gene: TRBJ1-3; D gene: .; clone size: .; V gene: TRBV15; CDR3 protein: CATSMGRFSGNTIYF; CDR3 DNA: TGTGCCACCAGCATGGGCAGGTTCTCTGGAAACACCATATATTTT
J gene: TRBJ2-6; D gene: .; clone size: .; V gene: TRBV19; CDR3 protein: CASSSPSGAGANVLTF; CDR3 DNA: TGTGCCAGTAGTAGCCCCTCGGGGGCTGGGGCCAACGTCCTGACTTTC
J gene: TRBJ1-1; D gene: TRBD1; clone size: .; V gene: TRBV7-2; CDR3 protein: CASSTQGTAPEAFF; CDR3 DNA: TGTGCCAGCAGCACCCAAGGGACAGCCCCTGAAGCTTTCTTT
J gene: TRBJ2-1; D gene: .; clone size: .; V gene: TRBV5-1; CDR3 protein: CASSAQASGSYNEQFF; CDR3 DNA: TGCGCCAGCAGCGCGCAGGCCAGCGGGTCCTACAATGAGCAGTTCTTC
J gene: TRBJ1-5; D gene: .; clone size: .; V gene: TRBV5-5; CDR3 protein: CASSVGPVGFSNQPQHF; CDR3 DNA: TGTGCCAGCAGCGTGGGGCCCGTGGGCTTTAGCAATCAGCCCCAGCATTTT
J gene: TRBJ1-4; D gene: .; clone size: once; V gene: TRBV19; CDR3 protein: CASSIPRRSEKLFF; CDR3 DNA: TGTGCCAGTAGTATACCCCGCCGGTCTGAAAAACTGTTTTTT
J gene: TRBJ2-1; D gene: TRBD2; clone size: few; V gene: TRBV27; CDR3 protein: CASTPAGGNEQFF; CDR3 DNA: TGTGCCAGCACCCCGGCGGGGGGGAATGAGCAGTTCTTC